This T cell receptor beta chain was identified during a study of identical twins. This clonotype was seen more than once but under ten times. Trimming cost V 5 bases and J 0 bases, with 12 bases left between them. The CDR3 is 14 residues long. Per the germline V gene, CDR1 is DFQATT and CDR2 is SNEGSKA (reference sequence). From the 5' RACE reads, TCRdb called clonotypes with MiXCR, one entry per CDR3 protein. The sample includes 500,000 to 600,000 distinct CDR3 sequences, less than 25% of them seen just once. These records were also assigned to another study, of T cells expressing NK-cell markers.

This rearrangement joins TRBV20-1 to TRBJ2-3; the D gene is possibly TRBD2 (5 bases). Input material: CD4+ T cells sorted from blood. This TCR came from a woman aged 18-30 years in good health. CDR3: CSAFSSGSTDTQYF. CDR3 DNA: TGCAGTGCTTTTTCCAGCGGAAGCACAGATACGCAGTATTTT.